This entry is about one T cell receptor (beta chain). The CDR3 runs to 16 residues. V lost 6 bases, J lost 10 bases, and 14 bases stayed unmatched. Germline CDR1 is SNHLY and CDR2 is FYNNEI. An expansion of CD8+CD57+ cells by flow cytometry had been shown in patients chosen for sequencing. This sample was taken from a study of CD8+CD57+ T cells in acquired aplastic anemia. Study summary: Around 3.5 ug was the average amount of DNA from sorted CD4+ and CD8+ cells.

The template used for profiling TCR beta VDJ and CDR3 was genomic DNA. TCRdb re-called the reads with MiXCR, one entry per CDR3 protein. Of 260,000 or so distinct CDR3 sequences detected, more than 40% appear once; the ten largest clones hold approximately 8%. The chain employs TRBV2 and TRBJ2-1; the match to TRBD2 covers 11 bases. This receptor was identified in a human donor with aplastic anemia. The specimen was sorted CD4+, CD8+, or CD8+CD57+ T cells (not recorded which) from PBMCs. CDR3 sequence: CASSAPGLADQGEQFF. The CDR3 nucleotides read TGTGCCAGCAGCGCCCCGGGACTAGCGGACCAGGGGGAGCAGTTCTTC. Variable domain in full (rest from reference TRBV2 and TRBJ2-1): EPEVTQTPSHQVTQMGQEVILRCVPISNHLYFYWYRQILGQKVEFLVSFYNNEISEKSEIFDDQFSVERPDGSNFTLKIRSTKLEDSAMYFCASSAPGLADQGEQFFGPGTRLTVL.